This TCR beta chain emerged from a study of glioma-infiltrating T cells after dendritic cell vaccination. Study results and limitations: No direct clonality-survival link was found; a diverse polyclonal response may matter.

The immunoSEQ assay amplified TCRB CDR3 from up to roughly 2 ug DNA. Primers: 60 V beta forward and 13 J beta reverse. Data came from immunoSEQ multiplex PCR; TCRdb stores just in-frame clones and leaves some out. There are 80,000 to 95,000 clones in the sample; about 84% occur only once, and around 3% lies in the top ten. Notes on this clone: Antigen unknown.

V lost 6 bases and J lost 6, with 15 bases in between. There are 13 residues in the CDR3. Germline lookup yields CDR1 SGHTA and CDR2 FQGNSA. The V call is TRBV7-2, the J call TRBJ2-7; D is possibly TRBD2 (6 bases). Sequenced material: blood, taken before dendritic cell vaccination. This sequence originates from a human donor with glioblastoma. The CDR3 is CASRAGRETEQYF. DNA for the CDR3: TGTGCCAGCAGAGCGGGCCGGGAGACCGAGCAGTACTTC.